The entry below describes one TCR beta chain. Its matching antigen is unknown. These data originate in a study of cytomegalovirus exposure and HLA in healthy donors. CDR1 and CDR2 from the germline V gene are LNHDA and SQIVND (reference sequence). Trimming removed 2 bases at V and 5 bases at J, with 13 bases between. The length of the CDR3 is 15 residues. 13 Jbeta primers and 60 Vbeta primers were used for the PCR. Some clones are missing from TCRdb's copy, which holds only in-frame ones; the method was immunoSEQ multiplex PCR. In all, the sample yields about 35,000 clones. Study-level findings and limits: As a later analysis revealed, the rate of TCR association differed by HLA locus, with DRB1 most and HLA-C fewest. In a later analysis, TCR beta V- and J-gene trimming showed a link to a missense DCLRE1C variant. Beyond CMV serostatus, there was no information to go on about immune exposure. Previous analysis showed most TCR beta V segments were productive about 87% or about 30% of the time.

Source material: PBMCs. The source is a middle-aged man in good health and CMV-seronegative. This sequence joins TRBV19 and TRBJ2-1, with D unresolved. The CDR3 is CASSILRGSHNEQFF. The CDR3 DNA reads TGTGCCAGTAGTATACTGCGAGGATCCCACAATGAGCAGTTCTTC. Full variable domain (missing parts from reference TRBV19 and TRBJ2-1): DGGITQSPKYLFRKEGQNVTLSCEQNLNHDAMYWYRQDPGQGLRLIYYSQIVNDFQKGDIAEGYSVSREKKESFPLTVTSAQKNPTAFYLCASSILRGSHNEQFFGPGTRLTVL.